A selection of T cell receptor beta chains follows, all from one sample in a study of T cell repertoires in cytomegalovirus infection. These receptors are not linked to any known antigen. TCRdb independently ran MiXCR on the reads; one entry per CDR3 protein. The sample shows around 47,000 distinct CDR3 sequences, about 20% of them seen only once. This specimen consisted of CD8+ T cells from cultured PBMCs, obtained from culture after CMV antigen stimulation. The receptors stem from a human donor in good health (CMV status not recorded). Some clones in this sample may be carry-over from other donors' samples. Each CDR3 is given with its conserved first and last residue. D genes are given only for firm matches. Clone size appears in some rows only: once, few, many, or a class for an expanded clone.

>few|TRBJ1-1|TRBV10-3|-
TGTGCCATCAGTGACCGGCAGGGATCTGGCACTGAAGCTTTCTTT
CAISDRQGSGTEAFF
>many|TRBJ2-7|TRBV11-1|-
TGTGCCAGCAGCTTGGATCGAGACGGAGCCAACGAGCAGTACTTC
CASSLDRDGANEQYF
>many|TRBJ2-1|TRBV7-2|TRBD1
TGTGCCAGCAGCCGCAGTCGACAGGGCCAATACAATGAGCAGTTCTTC
CASSRSRQGQYNEQFF
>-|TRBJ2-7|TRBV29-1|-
TGCAGCGTTTCGGGGAGCTCCTACGAGCAGTACTTC
CSVSGSSYEQYF
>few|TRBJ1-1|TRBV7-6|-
TGTGCCAGCAGCTTAGCGGGGTGGGCACTTAACCTCATGAACACTGAAGCTTTCTTT
CASSLAGWALNLMNTEAFF
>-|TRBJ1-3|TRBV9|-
TGTGCCAGCAGCGTCGGAAACACCATATATTTT
CASSVGNTIYF
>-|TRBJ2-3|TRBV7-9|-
TGTGCCAGCAGCTTATACAGGGCCACAGATACGCAGTATTTT
CASSLYRATDTQYF
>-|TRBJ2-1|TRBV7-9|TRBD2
TGTGCCAGCAGCGAACCACTAGCGGGGGTCTACAATGAGCAGTTCTTC
CASSEPLAGVYNEQFF
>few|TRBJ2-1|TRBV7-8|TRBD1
TGTGCCAGCAGCTTAGGGGGACAGTTAGGCTACAATGAGCAGTTCTTC
CASSLGGQLGYNEQFF
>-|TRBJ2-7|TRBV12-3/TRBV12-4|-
TGTGCCAGCAGTTTTACAGGGACCGAGCAGTACTTC
CASSFTGTEQYF
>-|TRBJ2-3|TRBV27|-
TGTGCCAGCAGTTGGGGAGATACGCAGTATTTT
CASSWGDTQYF
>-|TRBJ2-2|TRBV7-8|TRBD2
TGTGCCAGCACACTCCGGGAGGGACCGAACACCGGGGAGCTGTTTTTT
CASTLREGPNTGELFF
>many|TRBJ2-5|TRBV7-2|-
TGTGCCAGCAGCTTAGCCCAGCAAGAGACCCAGTACTTC
CASSLAQQETQYF
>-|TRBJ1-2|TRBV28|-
TGTGCCAGCAGTTCCCCTTCGGCAGGTGAAAGCTATGGCTACACCTTC
CASSSPSAGESYGYTF
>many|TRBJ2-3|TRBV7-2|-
TGTGCCAGCAGCAAGGAGGCCCTGAGCACAGATACGCAGTATTTT
CASSKEALSTDTQYF
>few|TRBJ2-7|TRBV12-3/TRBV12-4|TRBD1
TGTGCCAGCAGTGCTGGACAGGGGGTCTACGAGCAGTACTTC
CASSAGQGVYEQYF
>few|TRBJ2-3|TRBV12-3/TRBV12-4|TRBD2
TGTGCCAGCAGTTTAGCGCAACTAGCGGGGGACACAGATACGCAGTATTTT
CASSLAQLAGDTDTQYF
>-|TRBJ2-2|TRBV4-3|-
TGCGCCAGCAGCCAAGCGAGCGGGACCGGGGAGCTGTTTTTT
CASSQASGTGELFF
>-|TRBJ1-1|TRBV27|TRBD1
TGTGCCAGCAGGGACAGGGGTTTGGACACTGAAGCTTTCTTT
CASRDRGLDTEAFF
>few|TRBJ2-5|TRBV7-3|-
TGTGCCAGCAGCTCCGGGGGCGAGACCCAGTACTTC
CASSSGGETQYF
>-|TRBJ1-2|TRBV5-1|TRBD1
TGCGCCAGCAGCTTGGACAGGGGGGATGGCTACACCTTC
CASSLDRGDGYTF
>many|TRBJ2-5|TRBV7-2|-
TGTGCCAGCAGCTTACGGGGTGAGACCCAGTACTTC
CASSLRGETQYF
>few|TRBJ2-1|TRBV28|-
TGTGCCAGCAGTTTGGCTAATACCTACAATGAGCAGTTCTTC
CASSLANTYNEQFF
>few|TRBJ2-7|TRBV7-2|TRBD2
TGTGCCAGCAGTTATCCCGGGACTAGAAAGCCCCACGAGCAGTACTTC
CASSYPGTRKPHEQYF
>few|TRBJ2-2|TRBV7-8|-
TGTGCCAGCCCCCCCAAGGCTTCCAGAAACACCGGGGAGCTGTTTTTT
CASPPKASRNTGELFF
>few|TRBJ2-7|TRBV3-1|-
TGTGCCAGCAGCCAAAGCCGCACTAGGGAGAGCTACGAGCAGTACTTC
CASSQSRTRESYEQYF
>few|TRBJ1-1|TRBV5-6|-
TGTGCCAGCAGCTCTACACCTATTGAAGCTTTCTTT
CASSSTPIEAFF
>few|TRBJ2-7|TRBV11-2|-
TGTGCCAGCAGCTTGTGGGATGAGGGTATCGAGCAGTACTTC
CASSLWDEGIEQYF
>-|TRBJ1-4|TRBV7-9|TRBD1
TGTGCCAGCAGGTCTCCCGACAGGGACGGGGGAGATGAAAAACTGTTTTTT
CASRSPDRDGGDEKLFF
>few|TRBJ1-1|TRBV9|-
TGTGCCAGTACAAGTCGGGGGGGAGAAGCTTTCTTT
CASTSRGGEAFF
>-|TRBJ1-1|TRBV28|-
TGTGCCAGCAGTTTTCTCAGGGGCCACACTGAAGCTTTCTTT
CASSFLRGHTEAFF
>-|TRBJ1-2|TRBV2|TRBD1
TGTGCCAGCAGTGAATTGAGACAGGGGGACTATGGCTACACCTTC
CASSELRQGDYGYTF
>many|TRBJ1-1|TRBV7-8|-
TGTGCCAGCAGCTTAGGGGGAGTGAACACTGAAGCTTTCTTT
CASSLGGVNTEAFF
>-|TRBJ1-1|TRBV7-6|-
TGTGCCAGCAGCTTACGGGCCTTCACTGAAGCTTTCTTT
CASSLRAFTEAFF
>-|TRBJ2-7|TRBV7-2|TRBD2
TGTGCCAGCAGCCTTGAGCGGGGGGGCCGCTACGAGCAGTACTTC
CASSLERGGRYEQYF
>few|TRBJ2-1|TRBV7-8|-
TGTGCCAGCAGCTACTACCCAGCAGGGCGGGCAGGGAATGAGCAGTTCTTC
CASSYYPAGRAGNEQFF
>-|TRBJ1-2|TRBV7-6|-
TGTGCCAGCAGCTTAGTTCAGGGCCCGGATCCCAACTATGGCTACACCTTC
CASSLVQGPDPNYGYTF
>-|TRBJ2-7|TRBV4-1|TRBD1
TGCGCCAGCAGCCTCCCCGCCGGGACAGGGGTGTACGAGCAGTACTTC
CASSLPAGTGVYEQYF
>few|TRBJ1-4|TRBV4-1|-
TGCGCCAGCAGCCTGAGGGGTGAAAAACTGTTTTTT
CASSLRGEKLFF
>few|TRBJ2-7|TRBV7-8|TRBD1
TGTGCCAGCAGCTTGAGGGGACAGGGGGGTTTTCCTTTTAACTACGAGCAGTACTTC
CASSLRGQGGFPFNYEQYF
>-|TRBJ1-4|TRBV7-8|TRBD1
TGTGCCAGCAGCTTAGAAGCCAGGGGGCGTTTAGGTGAAAAACTGTTTTTT
CASSLEARGRLGEKLFF
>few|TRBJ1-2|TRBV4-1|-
TGCGCCAGCAGCCAAGATCCATGGGTAGATGGCTACACCTTC
CASSQDPWVDGYTF
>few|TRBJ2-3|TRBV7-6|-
TGTGCCAGCAGCTTAGCCCGGGGGGATACGCAGTATTTT
CASSLARGDTQYF
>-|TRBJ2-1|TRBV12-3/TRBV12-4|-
TGTGCCAGCCGGGACAAACTTAACAATGAGCAGTTCTTC
CASRDKLNNEQFF
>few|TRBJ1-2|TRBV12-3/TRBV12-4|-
TGTGCCAGCAGTAGCCACAGGGGCTACACCTTC
CASSSHRGYTF
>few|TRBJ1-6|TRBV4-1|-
TGCGCCAGCAGCCAAGGACCGGGGTTAGGGTCACCCCTCCACTTT
CASSQGPGLGSPLHF
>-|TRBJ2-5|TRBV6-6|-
TGTGCCAGCAGTTACTCGACAGGCCCTTTGGAGACCCAGTACTTC
CASSYSTGPLETQYF